This T cell receptor beta chain was sequenced for a study of beta chain features in type 1 diabetes. For the study at large: Patients did not differ from healthy donors in age, gender or cell yield. Findings and limits, study-wide: Junctions at VDJ sites from type 1 diabetes patients had fewer insertions and more deletions.

Reverse transcription of all isolated RNA meant that expressed TCRB transcripts were sequenced. Regulatory, naive and central memory T cell samples averaged around 3.6 million reads. Assay: immunoSEQ multiplex PCR; the TCRdb copy retains only in-frame clones and omits some. The sample has approximately 38,000 clones; almost 65% are singletons. A word on this clone: Its target is not known.

Losses at the gene ends were 6 bases for V and 9 bases for J; bases not matched to a gene: 11. This CDR3 region has 15 residues. The germline V gene has CDR1 LNHDA and CDR2 SQIVND (reference sequence). The TCR originated in a woman in her 30s in good health. The chain employs TRBV19 and TRBJ2-1, with 10 bases that match TRBD1. Sequencing was carried out using Tregs from blood. The CDR3: CASRPGQGTLGEQFF. In nucleotides, the CDR3 is TGTGCCAGTAGACCGGGACAGGGGACATTAGGTGAGCAGTTCTTC.